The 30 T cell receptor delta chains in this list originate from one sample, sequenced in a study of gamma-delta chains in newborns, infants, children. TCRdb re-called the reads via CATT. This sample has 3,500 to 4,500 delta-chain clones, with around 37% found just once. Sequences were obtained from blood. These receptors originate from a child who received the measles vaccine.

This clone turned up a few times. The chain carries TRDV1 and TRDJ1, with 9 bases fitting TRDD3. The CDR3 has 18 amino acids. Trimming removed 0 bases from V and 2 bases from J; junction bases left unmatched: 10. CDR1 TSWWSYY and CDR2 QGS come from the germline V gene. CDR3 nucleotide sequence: TGTGCTCTTGGGGAACTAGCGTCTCACTGGGGGACGACCGATAAACTCATCTTT. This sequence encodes CALGELASHWGTTDKLIF.

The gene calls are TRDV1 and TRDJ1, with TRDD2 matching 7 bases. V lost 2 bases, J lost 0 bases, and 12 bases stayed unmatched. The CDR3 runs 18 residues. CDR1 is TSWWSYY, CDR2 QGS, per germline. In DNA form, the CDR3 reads TGTGCTCTTGGGGAAGGTTCCTACGGGATCCGGTACACCGATAAACTCATCTTT. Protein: CALGEGSYGIRYTDKLIF.

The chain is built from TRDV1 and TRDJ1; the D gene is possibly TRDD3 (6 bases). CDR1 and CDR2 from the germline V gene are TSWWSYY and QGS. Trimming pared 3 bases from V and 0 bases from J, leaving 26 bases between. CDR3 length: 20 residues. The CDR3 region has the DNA TGTGCTCTTGGGGACCCCCTACGTTTCGGGGGAAGGGCGTACACCGATAAACTCATCTTT. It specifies CALGDPLRFGGRAYTDKLIF.

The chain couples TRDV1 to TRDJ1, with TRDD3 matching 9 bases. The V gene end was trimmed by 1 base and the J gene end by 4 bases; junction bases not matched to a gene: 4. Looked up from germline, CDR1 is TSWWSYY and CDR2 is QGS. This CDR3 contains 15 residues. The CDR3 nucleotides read TGTGCTCTTGGGGAACAAGGGGATACGGTCGATAAACTCATCTTT. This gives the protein CALGEQGDTVDKLIF.

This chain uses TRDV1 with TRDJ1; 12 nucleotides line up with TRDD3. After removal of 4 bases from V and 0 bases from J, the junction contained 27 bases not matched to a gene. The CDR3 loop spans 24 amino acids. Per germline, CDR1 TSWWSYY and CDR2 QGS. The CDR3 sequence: CALGGRRGRGPYWGILQDTDKLIF. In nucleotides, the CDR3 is TGTGCTCTTGGGGGACGAAGGGGCAGAGGTCCGTACTGGGGGATACTCCAAGACACCGATAAACTCATCTTT.

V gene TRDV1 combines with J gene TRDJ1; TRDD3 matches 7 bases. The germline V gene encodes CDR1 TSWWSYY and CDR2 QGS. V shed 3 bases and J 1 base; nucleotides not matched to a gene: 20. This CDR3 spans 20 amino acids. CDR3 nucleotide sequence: TGTGCTCTTGGGGATCTGCCCCTAGGGAGTGAAAGGGATACCACCGATAAACTCATCTTT. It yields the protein CALGDLPLGSERDTTDKLIF.

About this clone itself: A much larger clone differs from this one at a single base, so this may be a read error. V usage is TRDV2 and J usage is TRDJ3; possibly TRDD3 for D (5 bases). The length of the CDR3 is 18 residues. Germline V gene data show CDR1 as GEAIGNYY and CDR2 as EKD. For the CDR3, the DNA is TGTGCCTGTGGCACCGCGGGGGGCTTTTCCTGGGACACCCGACAGATGTTTTTC. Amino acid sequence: CACGTAGGFSWDTRQMFF.

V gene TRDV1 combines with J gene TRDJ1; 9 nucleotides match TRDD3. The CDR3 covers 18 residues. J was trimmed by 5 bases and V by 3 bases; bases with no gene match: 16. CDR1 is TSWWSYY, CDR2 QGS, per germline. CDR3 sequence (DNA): TGTGCTCTTGGGGAGGCCTGGAAGTGGGGGGATACTGTGGATAAACTCATCTTT. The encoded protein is CALGEAWKWGDTVDKLIF.

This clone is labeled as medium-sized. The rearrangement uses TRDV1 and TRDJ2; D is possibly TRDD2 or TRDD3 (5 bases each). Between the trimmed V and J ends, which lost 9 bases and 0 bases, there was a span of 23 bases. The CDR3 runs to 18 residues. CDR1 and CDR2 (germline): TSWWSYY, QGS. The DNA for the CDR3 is TGTGCTCTCGCTTCCCCCGCGGGGGCGAGGGCTTTGACAGCACAACTCTTCTTT. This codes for CALASPAGARALTAQLFF.

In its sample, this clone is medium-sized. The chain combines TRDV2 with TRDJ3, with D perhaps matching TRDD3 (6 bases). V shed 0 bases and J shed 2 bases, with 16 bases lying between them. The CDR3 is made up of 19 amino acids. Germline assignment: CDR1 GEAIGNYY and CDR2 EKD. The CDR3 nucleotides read TGTGCCTGTGACACCGCGGATACAAGGATCGCCTGGGACACCCGACAGATGTTTTTC. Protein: CACDTADTRIAWDTRQMFF.

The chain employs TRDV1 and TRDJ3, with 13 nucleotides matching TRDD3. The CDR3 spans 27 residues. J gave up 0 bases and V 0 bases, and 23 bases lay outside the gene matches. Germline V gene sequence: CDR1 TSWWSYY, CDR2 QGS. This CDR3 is CALGELRPSYKTGGYAGGSWDTRQMFF. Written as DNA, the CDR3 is TGTGCTCTTGGGGAACTCAGGCCTTCCTACAAAACTGGGGGATACGCCGGGGGCTCCTGGGACACCCGACAGATGTTTTTC.

For the CDR3, the DNA is TGTGCCTGTGACTCGGAATGGGGGATACGCAGGAGCTCCTGGGACACCCGACAGATGTTTTTC. Its translation is CACDSEWGIRRSSWDTRQMFF. The V and J genes are TRDV2 and TRDJ3; 11 bases map to TRDD3. V shed 3 bases, J shed 0 bases, and the junction held 12 bases outside the gene matches. Per germline, CDR1 GEAIGNYY and CDR2 EKD. This CDR3 has 21 amino acids.

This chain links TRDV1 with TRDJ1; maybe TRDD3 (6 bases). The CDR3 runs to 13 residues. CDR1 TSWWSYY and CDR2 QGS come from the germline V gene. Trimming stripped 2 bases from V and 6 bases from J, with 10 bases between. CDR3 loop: CALGEGGPYKLIF. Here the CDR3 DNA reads TGTGCTCTTGGGGAAGGGGGACCCTATAAACTCATCTTT.

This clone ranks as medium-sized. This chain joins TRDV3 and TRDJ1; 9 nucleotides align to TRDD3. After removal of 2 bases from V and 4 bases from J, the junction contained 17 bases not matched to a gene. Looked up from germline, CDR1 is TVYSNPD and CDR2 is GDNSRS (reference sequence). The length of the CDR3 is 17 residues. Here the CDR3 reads CAFLGVYWGTTGDKLIF. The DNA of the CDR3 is TGTGCCTTTCTTGGGGTGTACTGGGGGACCACCGGCGATAAACTCATCTTT.

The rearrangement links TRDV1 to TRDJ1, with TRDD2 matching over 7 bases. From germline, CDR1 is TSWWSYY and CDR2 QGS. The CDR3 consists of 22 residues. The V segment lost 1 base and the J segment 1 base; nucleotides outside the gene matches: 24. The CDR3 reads CALGEPMFPTLVIPRLTDKLIF. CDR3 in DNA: TGTGCTCTTGGGGAACCGATGTTTCCTACGTTGGTAATCCCCAGACTCACCGATAAACTCATCTTT.

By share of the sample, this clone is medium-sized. CDR3 sequence (DNA): TGTGCAGCAAGCTCGCGACGAAATGGGGGTTGGGACAGCGATAAACTCATCTTT. It is translated as CAASSRRNGGWDSDKLIF. The chain is built from TRAV29/DV5 and TRDJ1; D is perhaps TRDD3 (6 bases). V was cut by 1 base and J by 4 bases, with 26 bases left in between. Germline assignment: CDR1 NSMFDY and CDR2 ISSIKDK. The CDR3 covers 18 residues.

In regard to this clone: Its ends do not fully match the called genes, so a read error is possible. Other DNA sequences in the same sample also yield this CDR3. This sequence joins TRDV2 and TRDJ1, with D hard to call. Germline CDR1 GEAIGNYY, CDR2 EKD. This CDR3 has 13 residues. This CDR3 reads CACDRIETDKLIF. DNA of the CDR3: TGTGCCTGCGACAGGATTGAAACCGATAAACTCATCTTT.

CDR3 nucleotides: TGTGCCTTTTGGTACGCTGGGGGATTAATGGACACCGATAAACTCATCTTT. It translates to CAFWYAGGLMDTDKLIF. J is TRDJ1 and V is TRDV3; 9 bases fit TRDD3. The CDR3 totals 17 residues. The ends lost 2 bases at V and 0 bases at J; junction bases unmatched: 13. Germline V gives CDR1 TVYSNPD, CDR2 GDNSRS (reference sequence).

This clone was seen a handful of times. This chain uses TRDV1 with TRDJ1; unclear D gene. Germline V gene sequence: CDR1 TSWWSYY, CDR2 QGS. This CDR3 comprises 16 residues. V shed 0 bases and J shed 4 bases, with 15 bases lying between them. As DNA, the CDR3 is TGTGCTCTTGGGGAACTTTGGGCGATGCGCGGCGATAAACTCATCTTT. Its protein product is CALGELWAMRGDKLIF.

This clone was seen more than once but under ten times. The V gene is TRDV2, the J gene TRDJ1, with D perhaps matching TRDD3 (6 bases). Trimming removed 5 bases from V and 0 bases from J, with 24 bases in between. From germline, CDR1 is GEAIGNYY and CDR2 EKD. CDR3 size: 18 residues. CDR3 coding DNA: TGTGCCTGTGCCCCGCGGCCCCTCGTACTGGGTAACACCGATAAACTCATCTTT. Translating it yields CACAPRPLVLGNTDKLIF.

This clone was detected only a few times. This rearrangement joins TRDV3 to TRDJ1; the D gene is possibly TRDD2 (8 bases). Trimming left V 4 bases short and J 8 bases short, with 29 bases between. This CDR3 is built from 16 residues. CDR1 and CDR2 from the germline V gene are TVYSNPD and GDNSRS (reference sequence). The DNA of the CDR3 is TGTGCCTCCCGCTTCCTACGGGGGGCTGGGGGTTTCAAACTCATCTTT. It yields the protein CASRFLRGAGGFKLIF.

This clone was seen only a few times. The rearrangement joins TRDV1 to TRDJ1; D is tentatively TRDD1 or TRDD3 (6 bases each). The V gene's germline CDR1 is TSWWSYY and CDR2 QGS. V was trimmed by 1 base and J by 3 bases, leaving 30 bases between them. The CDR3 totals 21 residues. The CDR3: CALGEPSYEIRPWGWADKLIF. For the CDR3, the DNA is TGTGCTCTTGGGGAACCTAGCTACGAAATAAGACCTTGGGGATGGGCCGATAAACTCATCTTT.

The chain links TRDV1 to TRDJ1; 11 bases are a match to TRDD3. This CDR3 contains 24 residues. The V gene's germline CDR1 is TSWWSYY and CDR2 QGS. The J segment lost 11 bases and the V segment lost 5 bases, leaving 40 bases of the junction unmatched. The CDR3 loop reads CALGPETGLPYPGSPGGYFPPLIF. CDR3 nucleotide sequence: TGTGCTCTTGGGCCTGAGACTGGCCTGCCGTATCCTGGCTCTCCTGGGGGATACTTCCCTCCTCTCATCTTT.

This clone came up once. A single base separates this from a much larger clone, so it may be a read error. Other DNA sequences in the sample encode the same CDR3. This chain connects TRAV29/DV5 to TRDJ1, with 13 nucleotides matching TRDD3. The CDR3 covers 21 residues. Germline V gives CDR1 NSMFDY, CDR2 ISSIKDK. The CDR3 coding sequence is TGTGCAGGAAGCCCCCCCATCAGGTACTGGGGGATACGGTCCCCCACCGATAAACTCATCTTT. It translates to CAGSPPIRYWGIRSPTDKLIF.

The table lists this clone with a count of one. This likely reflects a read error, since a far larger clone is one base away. CDR3 sequence reads: CAAVTSYWYWGFTDELIF. As DNA, the CDR3 is TGTGCAGCAGTGACTTCCTACTGGTACTGGGGATTCACCGATGAACTCATCTTT. The V and J genes are TRAV29/DV5 and TRDJ1, with D maybe TRDD2 (8 bases). Germline V gene lookup returns CDR1 NSMFDY and CDR2 ISSIKDK. The CDR3 length is 18 residues.

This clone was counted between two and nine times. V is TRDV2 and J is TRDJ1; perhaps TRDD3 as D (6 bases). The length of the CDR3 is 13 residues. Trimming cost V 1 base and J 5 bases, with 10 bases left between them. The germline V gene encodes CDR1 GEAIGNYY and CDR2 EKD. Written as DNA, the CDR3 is TGTGCCTGTGACACAAGTGGGGGGGATAAACTCATCTTT. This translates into CACDTSGGDKLIF.

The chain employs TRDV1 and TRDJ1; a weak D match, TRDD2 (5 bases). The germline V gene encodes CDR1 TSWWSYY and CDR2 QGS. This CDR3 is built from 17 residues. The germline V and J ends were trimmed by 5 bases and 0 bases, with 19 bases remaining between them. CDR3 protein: CALGSSSLPLNTDKLIF. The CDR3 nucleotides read TGTGCTCTTGGGTCCTCCTCACTTCCCCTCAACACCGATAAACTCATCTTT.

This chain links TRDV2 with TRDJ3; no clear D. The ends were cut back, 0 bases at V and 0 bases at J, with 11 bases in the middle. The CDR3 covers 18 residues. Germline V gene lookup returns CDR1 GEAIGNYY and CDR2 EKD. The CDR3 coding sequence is TGTGCCTGTGACACCGTGACTCGCAGCTCCTGGGACACCCGACAGATGTTTTTC. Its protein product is CACDTVTRSSWDTRQMFF.

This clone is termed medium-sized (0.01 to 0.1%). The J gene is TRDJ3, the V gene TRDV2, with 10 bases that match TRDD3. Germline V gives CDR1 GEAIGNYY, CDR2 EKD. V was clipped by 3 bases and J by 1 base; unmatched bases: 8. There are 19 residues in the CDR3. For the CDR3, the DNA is TGTGCCTGTGACCCGCGTTGGGGGATACTGTCCTGGGACACCCGACAGATGTTTTTC. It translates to CACDPRWGILSWDTRQMFF.

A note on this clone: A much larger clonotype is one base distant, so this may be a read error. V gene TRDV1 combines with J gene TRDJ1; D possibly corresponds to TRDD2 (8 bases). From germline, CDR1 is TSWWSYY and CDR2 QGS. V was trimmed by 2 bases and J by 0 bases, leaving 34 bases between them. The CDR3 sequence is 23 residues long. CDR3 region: CALGETQNFLLGPLGGYTDKLIF. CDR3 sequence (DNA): TGTGCTCTTGGGGAAACCCAAAACTTCCTACTGGGGCCCTTGGGGGGCTACACCGATAAACTCATCTTT.